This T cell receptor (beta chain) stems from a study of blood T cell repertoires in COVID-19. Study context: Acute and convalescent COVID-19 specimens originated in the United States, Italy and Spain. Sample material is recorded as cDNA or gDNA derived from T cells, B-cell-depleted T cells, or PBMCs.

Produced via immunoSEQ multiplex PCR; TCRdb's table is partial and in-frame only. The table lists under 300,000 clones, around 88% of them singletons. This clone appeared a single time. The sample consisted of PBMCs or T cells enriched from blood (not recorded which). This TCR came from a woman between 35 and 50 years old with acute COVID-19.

CDR3 region: CASSLSVWQNTEAFF. In DNA form, the CDR3 reads TGTGCCAGCAGCTTAAGTGTTTGGCAGAACACTGAAGCTTTCTTT. The J gene is TRBJ1-1, the V gene TRBV7-9; no definite D call. The CDR3 contains 15 residues. Germline loops: CDR1 SEHNR, CDR2 FQNEAQ (reference sequence). The germline V and J ends were trimmed by 2 bases and 1 base, with 11 bases remaining between them. The full variable domain, rest sourced from reference TRBV7-9 and TRBJ1-1, is DTGVSQNPRHKITKRGQNVTFRCDPISEHNRLYWYRQTLGQGPEFLTYFQNEAQLEKSRLLSDRFSAERPKGSFSTLEIQRTEQGDSAMYLCASSLSVWQNTEAFFGQGTRLTVV.